This entry is about one TCR beta chain. Other nucleotide sequences in the sample specify the same CDR3. The entry originates in a study of blood T cell repertoires in COVID-19. At the level of the study: The samples span acute and convalescent COVID-19 from the United States, Italy and Spain. In each case, the material was cDNA or gDNA derived from T cells, B-cell-depleted T cells, or PBMCs.

The germline CDR1 and CDR2 sequences are SQVTM and ANQGSEA. The V segment lost 0 bases and the J segment 5 bases; nucleotides outside the gene matches: 12. The CDR3 runs to 16 residues. Authors' analysis steps: By means of reference gene primer amplification, nucleated cell counts were estimated. The assay was immunoSEQ multiplex PCR, and TCRdb's table has in-frame clones only and misses some. V, J and clone size reflect that table, while D and trimming were determined from the DNA. The sample includes about 45,000 clones, under 85% seen only once; the top ten take 8% to 9%. The J gene is TRBJ1-1, the V gene TRBV29-1; 7 bases are shared with TRBD1. Sequencing input: peripheral blood. The TCR comes from a man older than 75 in a cohort sampled during active COVID-19. CDR3 DNA sequence: TGCAGCGTTGAAGAACGACAGGGATGGTATGGGACTGAAGCTTTCTTT. Its protein is CSVEERQGWYGTEAFF.